Listed here is a single T cell receptor (beta chain). No antigen is known for it. TCR beta cDNA libraries included unique molecular identifiers. cDNA molecules numbering approximately 500,000 came from approximately 0.91 to 9.4 million T cells. TCRdb ran MiXCR on the PCR reads and lists one entry per CDR3 protein. The sample yields about 820,000 distinct CDR3 sequences, approximately 57% seen once. Deletions cut 8 bases from V and 0 bases from J, with 25 bases between. The CDR3 has 18 amino acids. The germline V gene has CDR1 SGHTA and CDR2 FQGTGA. This record belongs to a study of post-analysis software for immune sequencing data. Study background: In terms of disease course, relapsing-remitting, secondary progressive and progressive-relapsing multiple sclerosis were included.

Study results and limitations: Patients showed TRBV5-6, TRBV5-1 and TRBV20-1 among a handful of TRBV segments more frequent than in controls. A significant reduction in normalized Chao1 diversity was observed in multiple sclerosis patients versus controls. Samples from one preparation batch, clustered by F measure, grouped strongly together.

The TCR originated in a girl between 5 and 17 years old with multiple sclerosis. The chain combines TRBV7-3 with TRBJ1-1; TRBD1 might be the D (6 bases). The specimen sequenced was blood. The CDR3 DNA reads TGTGCCAGCGCGCGAAGTATGGCAGGGCAGGGGATGAACACTGAAGCTTTCTTT. It is translated as CASARSMAGQGMNTEAFF.